This TCR beta chain was recorded in a study of blood T cell repertoires in COVID-19. On the study more broadly: Material from acute and convalescent COVID-19 was sourced from the United States, Italy and Spain.

This clone was recorded at least ten times. The CDR3 length is 13 residues. Looked up from germline, CDR1 is MNHNY and CDR2 is SVGAGI (reference sequence). V dropped 6 bases and J dropped 5 bases, with 11 bases sitting between them. The method was immunoSEQ multiplex PCR; TCRdb's version includes in-frame clones alone and lacks a portion of them. Among tens of thousands of clones, 84% were seen once, and the ten largest hold approximately 17%. This chain connects TRBV6-6 to TRBJ2-1; D ambiguous. The sequenced sample consisted of peripheral blood. The clonotype was recovered from a man aged 65 to 79 with active COVID-19. DNA of the CDR3: TGTGCCAGCAGACCAATAGAGGACAATGAGCAGTTCTTC. Protein product: CASRPIEDNEQFF.